This T cell receptor beta chain was obtained from a study of OX40 agonist ivuxolimab in advanced cancers. Points from the study as a whole: Low normalized T-cell clonal expansion also characterized some of the nonresponders. With doses of 0.1 to 3.0 mg/kg, CD4+ and CD8+ blood T cells had undergone clonal expansion by week 6.

The protocol was immunoSEQ multiplex PCR, while the TCRdb copy is restricted to in-frame clones and leaves out a portion. In the table there are around 77,000 clones, approximately 78% of which are singletons. For this clone: Its antigen is not known.

Germline V CDR1 and CDR2: SGHNT, YENEEA. This CDR3 comprises 15 residues. V lost 2 bases and J lost 5; bases outside the gene matches: 6. This chain connects TRBV11-3 to TRBJ2-7; 10 bases align to TRBD2. The sequence derives from an adult with an advanced solid tumor such as melanoma, head and neck, liver or kidney cancer. The sample was CD4+ or CD8+ T cells sorted from blood, taken in a trial of the OX40 agonist ivuxolimab. The CDR3 is CASSLRASGSHEQYF. CDR3 sequence (DNA): TGTGCCAGCAGCTTACGGGCTAGCGGGAGCCACGAGCAGTACTTC. Full variable domain (rest looked up from reference TRBV11-3 and TRBJ2-7): EAGVVQSPRYKIIEKKQPVAFWCNPISGHNTLYWYLQNLGQGPELLIRYENEEAVDDSQLPKDRFSAERLKGVDSTLKIQPAELGDSAVYLCASSLRASGSHEQYFGPGTRLTVT.